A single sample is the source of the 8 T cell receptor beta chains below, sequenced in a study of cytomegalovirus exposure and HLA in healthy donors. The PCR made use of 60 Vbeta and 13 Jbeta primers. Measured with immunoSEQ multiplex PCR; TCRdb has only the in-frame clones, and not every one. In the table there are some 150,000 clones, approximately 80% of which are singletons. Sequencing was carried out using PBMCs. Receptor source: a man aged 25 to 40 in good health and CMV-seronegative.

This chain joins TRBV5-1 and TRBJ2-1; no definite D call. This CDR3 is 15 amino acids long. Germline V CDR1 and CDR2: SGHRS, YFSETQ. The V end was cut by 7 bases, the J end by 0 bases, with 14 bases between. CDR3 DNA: TGCGCCAGCGCCGTTCCCGTGAGCTCCTACAATGAGCAGTTCTTC. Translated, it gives CASAVPVSSYNEQFF.

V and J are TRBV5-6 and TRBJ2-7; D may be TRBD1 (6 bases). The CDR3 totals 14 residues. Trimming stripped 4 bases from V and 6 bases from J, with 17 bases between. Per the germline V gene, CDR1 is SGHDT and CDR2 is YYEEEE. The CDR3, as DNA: TGTGCCAGCAGCCTAGGGGGTGGGCCGCGCGAGCAGTACTTC. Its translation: CASSLGGGPREQYF.

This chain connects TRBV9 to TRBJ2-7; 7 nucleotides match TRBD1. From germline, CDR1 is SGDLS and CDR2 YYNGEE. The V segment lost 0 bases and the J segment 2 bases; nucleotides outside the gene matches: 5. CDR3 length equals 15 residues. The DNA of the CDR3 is TGTGCCAGCAGCGTAGACACAGGGGAGACCTACGAGCAGTACTTC. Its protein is CASSVDTGETYEQYF.

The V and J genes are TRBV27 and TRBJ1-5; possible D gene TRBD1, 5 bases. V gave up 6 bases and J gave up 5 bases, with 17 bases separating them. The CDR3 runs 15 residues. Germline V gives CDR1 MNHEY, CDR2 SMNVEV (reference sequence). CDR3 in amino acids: CASRPDTHRDQPQHF. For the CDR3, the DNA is TGTGCCAGCAGACCGGACACTCATCGAGATCAGCCCCAGCATTTT.

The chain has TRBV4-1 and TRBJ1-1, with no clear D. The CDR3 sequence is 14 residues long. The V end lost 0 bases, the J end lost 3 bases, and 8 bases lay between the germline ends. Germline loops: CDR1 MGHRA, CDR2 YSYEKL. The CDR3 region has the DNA TGCGCCAGCAGCCAAGAGCACACCTACACTGAAGCTTTCTTT. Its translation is CASSQEHTYTEAFF.

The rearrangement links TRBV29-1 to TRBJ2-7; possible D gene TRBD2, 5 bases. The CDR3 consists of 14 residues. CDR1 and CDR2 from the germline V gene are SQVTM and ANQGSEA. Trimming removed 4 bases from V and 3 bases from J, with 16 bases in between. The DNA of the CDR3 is TGCAGCGTTGCGCTGAGAGGGAGCGACTACGAGCAGTACTTC. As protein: CSVALRGSDYEQYF.

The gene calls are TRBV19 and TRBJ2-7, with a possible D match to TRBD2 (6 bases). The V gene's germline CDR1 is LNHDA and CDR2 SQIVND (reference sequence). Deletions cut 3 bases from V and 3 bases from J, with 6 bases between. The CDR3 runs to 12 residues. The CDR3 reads CASSMGGYEQYF. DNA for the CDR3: TGTGCCAGTAGTATGGGGGGCTACGAGCAGTACTTC.

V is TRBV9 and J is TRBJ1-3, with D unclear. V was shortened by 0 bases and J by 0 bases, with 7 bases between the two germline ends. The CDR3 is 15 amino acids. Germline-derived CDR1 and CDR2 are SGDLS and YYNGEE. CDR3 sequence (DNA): TGTGCCAGCAGCGTAGGGGCAGTCTCTGGAAACACCATATATTTT. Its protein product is CASSVGAVSGNTIYF.